This T cell receptor beta chain was captured by sequencing in a study of blood T cells in healthy people across ages. Trimming took 6 bases from V and 1 from J, leaving 12 bases between them. The CDR3 consists of 14 residues. Concerning this clonotype: Antigen specificity is unknown.

Total RNA amounts of at least 5 micrograms were extracted per sample. Study-wide findings and caveats: Underestimates were what the diversity estimates from one million T cells were considered to be. When set beside aged donors, long-lived donors presented more naive CD4+ cells and higher diversity.

Sample-barcoded 5' priming and a J-beta primer mix drove a second PCR of about 7 to 11 cycles. At least 3 million CDR3-containing paired-end reads were obtained per sample. TCRdb re-called the 5' RACE reads through MiXCR, storing one row per CDR3 protein. The data contain 600,000 to 800,000 distinct CDR3 sequences, under 65% of them singletons. The receptor comes from a woman older than 75 in good health. This sequence joins TRBV12-3 or TRBV12-4 and TRBJ1-2, with D possibly TRBD1 on 5 matching bases. The sequenced sample was blood. The chain's CDR3 is CASRHTGDNYGYTF. CDR3 DNA sequence: TGTGCCAGCAGACACACGGGGGATAACTATGGCTACACCTTC.